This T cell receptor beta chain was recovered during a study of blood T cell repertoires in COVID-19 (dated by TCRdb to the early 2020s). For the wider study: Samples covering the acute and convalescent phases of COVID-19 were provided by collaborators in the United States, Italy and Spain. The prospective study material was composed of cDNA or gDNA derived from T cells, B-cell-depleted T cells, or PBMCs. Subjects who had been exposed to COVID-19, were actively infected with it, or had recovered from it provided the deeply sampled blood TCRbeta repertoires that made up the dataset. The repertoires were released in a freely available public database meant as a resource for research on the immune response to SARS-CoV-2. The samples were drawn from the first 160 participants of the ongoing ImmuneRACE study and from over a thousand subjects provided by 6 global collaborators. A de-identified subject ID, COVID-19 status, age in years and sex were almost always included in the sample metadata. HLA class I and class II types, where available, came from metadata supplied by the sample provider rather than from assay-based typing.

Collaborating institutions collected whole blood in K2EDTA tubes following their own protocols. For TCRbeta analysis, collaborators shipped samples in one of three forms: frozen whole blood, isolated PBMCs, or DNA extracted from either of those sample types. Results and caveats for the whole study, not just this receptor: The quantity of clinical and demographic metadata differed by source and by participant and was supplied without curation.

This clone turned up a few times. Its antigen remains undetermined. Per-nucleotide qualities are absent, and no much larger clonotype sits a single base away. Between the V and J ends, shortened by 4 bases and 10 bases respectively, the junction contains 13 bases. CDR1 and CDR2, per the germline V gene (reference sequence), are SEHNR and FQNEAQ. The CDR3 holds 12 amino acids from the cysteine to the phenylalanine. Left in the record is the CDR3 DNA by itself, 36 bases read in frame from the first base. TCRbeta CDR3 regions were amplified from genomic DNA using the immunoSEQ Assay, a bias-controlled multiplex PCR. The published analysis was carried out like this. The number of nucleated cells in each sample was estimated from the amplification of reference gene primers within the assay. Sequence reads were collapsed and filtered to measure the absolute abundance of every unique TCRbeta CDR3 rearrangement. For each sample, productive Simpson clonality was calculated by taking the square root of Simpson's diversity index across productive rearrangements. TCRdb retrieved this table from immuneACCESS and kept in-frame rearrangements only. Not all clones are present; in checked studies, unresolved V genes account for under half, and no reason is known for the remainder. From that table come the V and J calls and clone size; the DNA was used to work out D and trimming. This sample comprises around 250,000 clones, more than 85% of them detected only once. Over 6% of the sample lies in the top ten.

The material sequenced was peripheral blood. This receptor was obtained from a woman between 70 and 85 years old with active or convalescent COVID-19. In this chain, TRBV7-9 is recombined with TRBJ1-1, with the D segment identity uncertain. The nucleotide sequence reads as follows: TGTGCCAGCAGCTCCGACATCTTGGGAGCTTTCTTT. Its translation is CASSSDILGAFF.